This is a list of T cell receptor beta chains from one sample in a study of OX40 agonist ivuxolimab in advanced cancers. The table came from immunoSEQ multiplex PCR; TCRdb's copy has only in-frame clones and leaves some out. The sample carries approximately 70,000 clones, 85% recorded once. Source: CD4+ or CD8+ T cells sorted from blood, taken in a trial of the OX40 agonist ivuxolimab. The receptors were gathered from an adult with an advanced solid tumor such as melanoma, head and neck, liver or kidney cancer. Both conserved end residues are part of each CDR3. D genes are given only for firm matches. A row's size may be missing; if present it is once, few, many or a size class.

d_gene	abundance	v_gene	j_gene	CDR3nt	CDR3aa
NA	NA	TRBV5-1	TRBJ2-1	TGCGCCAGCAGCTCGAGCCAGGGTCTCAATGAGCAGTTCTTC	CASSSSQGLNEQFF
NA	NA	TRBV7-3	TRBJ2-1	TGTGCCAGCAGCTTGGTAACCGGGGTCTCCTACAATGAGCAGTTCTTC	CASSLVTGVSYNEQFF
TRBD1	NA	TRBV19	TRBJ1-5	TGTGCCAGTAGTGCCGGACAGGCCTATCAGCCCCAGCATTTT	CASSAGQAYQPQHF
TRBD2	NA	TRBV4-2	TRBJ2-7	TGTGCCAGCAGCCAATCCGCTAGCGGACTATACGAGCAGTACTTC	CASSQSASGLYEQYF
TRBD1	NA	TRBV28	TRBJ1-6	TGTGCCAGCAGGCCACAGGGGGCGCCTTCACCCCTCCACTTT	CASRPQGAPSPLHF
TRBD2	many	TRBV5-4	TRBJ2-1	TGTGCCAGCAGCCCAGGGACTAGCGGGATATACAATGAGCAGTTCTTC	CASSPGTSGIYNEQFF
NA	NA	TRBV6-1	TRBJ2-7	TGTGCCAGCAGTGTGAGGTCAGGGATAGAGGGCTACGAGCAGTACTTC	CASSVRSGIEGYEQYF
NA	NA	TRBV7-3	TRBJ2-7	TGTGCCAGCAGCTTAGCGGCTAGCGCGGCCTACGAGCAGTACTTC	CASSLAASAAYEQYF
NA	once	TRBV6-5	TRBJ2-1	TGTGCCAGCAAAAATACCCCCACTACAGCCAATGAGCAGTTCTTC	CASKNTPTTANEQFF
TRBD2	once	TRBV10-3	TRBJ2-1	TGTGCCATCACAAGGCTAGCGGGGGATAATGAGCAGTTCTTC	CAITRLAGDNEQFF
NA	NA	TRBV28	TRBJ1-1	TGTGCCAGCTATTCGGGGGAGAAAGCTTTCTTT	CASYSGEKAFF
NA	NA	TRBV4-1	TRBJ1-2	TGCGCCAGCAGCCTCCCAGGGGAAGGTGCTAACTATGGCTACACCTTC	CASSLPGEGANYGYTF
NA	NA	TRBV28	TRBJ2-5	TGTGCCAGCAGTTCGGTCCGATATCAAGAGACCCAGTACTTC	CASSSVRYQETQYF
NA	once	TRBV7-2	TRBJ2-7	TGTGCCAGCAGCTTAGATGGCAATTACTACGAGCAGTACTTC	CASSLDGNYYEQYF
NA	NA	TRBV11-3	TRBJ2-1	TGTGCCAGCCGGGGAGGTGATCGAAAGAGACCTAAGCAGTTCTTC	CASRGGDRKRPKQFF
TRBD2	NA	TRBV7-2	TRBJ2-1	TGTGCCAGCAGCTTAGTTGGGACTAGCTCCTACAATGAGCAGTTCTTC	CASSLVGTSSYNEQFF
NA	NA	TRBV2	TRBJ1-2	TGTGCCAGCAGTGAAGCCGCCCAGGGGTATGGCTACACCTTC	CASSEAAQGYGYTF
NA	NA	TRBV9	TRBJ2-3	TGTGCCAGCAGCGTAGGTCCAGGGGACATGGGTACGCAGTATTTT	CASSVGPGDMGTQYF
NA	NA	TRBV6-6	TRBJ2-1	TGTGCCAGCAGTACCGTCGGGGAGACCACCTGGGAGCAGTTCTTC	CASSTVGETTWEQFF
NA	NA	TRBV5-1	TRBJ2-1	TGCGCCAGCAGCCAAGGGGGTAGAAACAATGAGCAGTTCTTC	CASSQGGRNNEQFF
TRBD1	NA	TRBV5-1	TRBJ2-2	TGCGCCAGCAGCGGGGACAGGCCGACCGGGGAGCTGTTTTTT	CASSGDRPTGELFF
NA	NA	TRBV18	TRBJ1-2	TGTGCCAGCTCACCACCGGAGGCAGACCCCCTTCACTACACCTTC	CASSPPEADPLHYTF
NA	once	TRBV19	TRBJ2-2	TGTGCCAGTAGTATAGTACAGGGGGAGCTGTTTTTT	CASSIVQGELFF
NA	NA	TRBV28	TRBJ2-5	TGTGCCATAAGGAGGGGCTTAGAGACCCAGTACTTC	CAIRRGLETQYF
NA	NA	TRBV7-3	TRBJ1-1	TGTGCCAGCAGCTTATCAGGAGACAACACTGAAGCTTTCTTT	CASSLSGDNTEAFF
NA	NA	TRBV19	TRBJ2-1	TGTTCTAGCCAGGATAGCTCCTACAATGAGCAGTTCTTC	CSSQDSSYNEQFF
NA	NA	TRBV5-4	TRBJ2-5	TGTGCCAGCAGCTCCGCGGGGAACCAAGAGACCCAGTACTTC	CASSSAGNQETQYF
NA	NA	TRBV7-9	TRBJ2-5	TGTGCCAGCAGCACTAGAAACCAAGAGACCCAGTACTTC	CASSTRNQETQYF
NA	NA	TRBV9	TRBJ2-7	TGTGCCAGCAGCGCACAGGGATACGAGCAGTACTTC	CASSAQGYEQYF
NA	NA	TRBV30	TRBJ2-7	TGTGCCTGGACCTACTCGGGGGGCCCGCAGTACTTC	CAWTYSGGPQYF